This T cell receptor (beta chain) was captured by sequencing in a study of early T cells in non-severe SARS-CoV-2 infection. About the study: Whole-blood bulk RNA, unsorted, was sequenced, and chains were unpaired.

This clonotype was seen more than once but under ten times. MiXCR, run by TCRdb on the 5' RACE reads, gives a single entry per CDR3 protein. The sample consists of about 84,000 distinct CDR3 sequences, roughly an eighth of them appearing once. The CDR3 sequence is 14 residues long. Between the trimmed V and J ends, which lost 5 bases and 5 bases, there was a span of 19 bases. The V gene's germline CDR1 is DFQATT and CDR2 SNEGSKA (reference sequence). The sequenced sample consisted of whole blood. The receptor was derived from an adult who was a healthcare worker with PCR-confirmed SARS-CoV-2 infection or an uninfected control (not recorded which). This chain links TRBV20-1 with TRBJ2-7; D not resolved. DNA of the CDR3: TGCAGTGCTCCGATCCCCCTTTCCGTCCACGAGCAGTACTTC. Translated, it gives CSAPIPLSVHEQYF.